A selection of T cell receptor beta chains follows, all from one sample in a study of cytomegalovirus exposure and HLA in healthy donors. The method was immunoSEQ multiplex PCR; TCRdb's version includes in-frame clones alone and lacks a portion of them. The sample holds about 79,000 clones. Sequenced: PBMCs. The source of these receptors is a man aged 25 to 40 in good health and CMV-seronegative. CDR3s include the opening cysteine and the closing phenylalanine or tryptophan. Fields, in order: J gene, D gene, V gene, CDR3 protein, CDR3 DNA. D genes are given only for firm matches.

j_call: TRBJ1-1; d_call: -; v_call: TRBV2; cdr3_aa: CASSDWQVDTEAFF; cdr3_nt: TGTGCCAGCAGTGATTGGCAGGTAGACACTGAAGCTTTCTTT
j_call: TRBJ2-7; d_call: TRBD1; v_call: TRBV5-6; cdr3_aa: CASSRGQLGEQYF; cdr3_nt: TGTGCCAGCAGCCGGGGACAGCTCGGGGAGCAGTATTTC
j_call: TRBJ2-1; d_call: -; v_call: TRBV5-4; cdr3_aa: CASSNSHNNEQFF; cdr3_nt: TGTGCCAGCAGCAATTCCCACAACAATGAGCAGTTCTTC
j_call: TRBJ1-2; d_call: TRBD1; v_call: TRBV5-4; cdr3_aa: CASSLYPGGYGYTF; cdr3_nt: TGTGCCAGCAGCTTGTACCCAGGGGGCTATGGCTACACCTTC
j_call: TRBJ1-1; d_call: -; v_call: TRBV9; cdr3_aa: CASSVEGLNTEAFF; cdr3_nt: TGTGCCAGCAGCGTAGAGGGGTTGAACACTGAAGCTTTCTTT
j_call: TRBJ1-2; d_call: TRBD1; v_call: TRBV6-6; cdr3_aa: CASRTGGYGYTF; cdr3_nt: TGTGCCAGCAGAACAGGGGGCTATGGCTACACCTTC
j_call: TRBJ2-1; d_call: TRBD2; v_call: TRBV29-1; cdr3_aa: CSVGLAGGPVNEQFF; cdr3_nt: TGCAGCGTGGGACTAGCGGGAGGGCCGGTCAATGAGCAGTTCTTC
j_call: TRBJ1-4; d_call: TRBD1; v_call: TRBV7-6; cdr3_aa: CASSLATGEKLFF; cdr3_nt: TGTGCCAGCAGCTTAGCGACAGGGGAAAAACTGTTTTTT
j_call: TRBJ2-7; d_call: -; v_call: TRBV30; cdr3_aa: CAWSVGAGTYEQYF; cdr3_nt: TGTGCCTGGAGTGTAGGGGCAGGTACCTACGAGCAGTACTTC
j_call: TRBJ1-1; d_call: TRBD1; v_call: TRBV6-6; cdr3_aa: CASVQGAVWNTEAFF; cdr3_nt: TGTGCCAGTGTACAGGGGGCTGTATGGAACACTGAAGCTTTCTTT